These 16 T cell receptor beta chains share one sample of origin, sequenced in a study of cytomegalovirus exposure and HLA in healthy donors. Assay used: immunoSEQ multiplex PCR; TCRdb lists only in-frame clones, some missing. The sample includes under 100,000 clones, 90% to 95% seen only once; the top ten take approximately 0.69%. Sequencing was carried out using PBMCs. The receptors were sampled from a woman under 30 in good health and CMV-seronegative.

The V and J genes are TRBV7-2 and TRBJ2-1; D is undetermined. CDR1 SGHTA and CDR2 FQGNSA come from the germline V gene. The CDR3 extends over 12 amino acids. The germline V and J ends were trimmed by 7 bases and 10 bases, with 14 bases remaining between them. The CDR3 DNA reads as TGTGCCAGCACCCCTCCTTCCCGGGAGCAGTTCTTC. Protein sequence: CASTPPSREQFF.

V is TRBV4-1 and J is TRBJ2-3, with D possibly matching TRBD2 (6 bases). Germline CDR1 is MGHRA and CDR2 is YSYEKL. Trimming stripped 0 bases from V and 3 bases from J, with 10 bases between. The CDR3 extends over 15 amino acids. CDR3: CASSQEGGVTDTQYF. CDR3 in DNA: TGCGCCAGCAGCCAAGAGGGCGGGGTGACAGATACGCAGTATTTT.

The J gene is TRBJ1-1, the V gene TRBV6-5; D gene uncertain. The length of the CDR3 is 10 residues. Trimming removed 8 bases at V and 8 bases at J, with 9 bases between. CDR1 is MNHEY and CDR2 is SVGAGI in the germline V gene. The CDR3 DNA follows: TGTGCCAGCCCCCCCCCAGAAGCTTTCTTT. This sequence encodes CASPPPEAFF.

This clone was seen a few times. The rearrangement links TRBV15 to TRBJ2-7; the match to TRBD1 covers 7 bases. CDR3 length: 15 residues. The V and J ends lost 0 bases and 6 bases, in that order; junction bases with no gene match: 8. CDR1 is LNHNV, CDR2 YYDKDF, per germline (reference sequence). As DNA, the CDR3 is TGTGCCACCAGCAGAGATTACACAGGGGACCGCGAGCAGTACTTC. Residues: CATSRDYTGDREQYF.

V and J are TRBV5-1 and TRBJ1-5; perhaps TRBD1 as D (6 bases). Trimming cost V 2 bases and J 7 bases, with 13 bases left between them. The CDR3 runs 14 residues. The germline gives CDR1 SGHRS, CDR2 YFSETQ. CDR3 nucleotide sequence: TGCGCCAGCAGCTTTACAGGGAAGGAACAGCCCCAGCATTTT. Protein product: CASSFTGKEQPQHF.

This chain uses TRBV4-3 with TRBJ2-1; TRBD2 matches at 8 bases. The CDR3 is made up of 18 amino acids. The V and J ends lost 0 bases and 0 bases, in that order; junction bases with no gene match: 7. Germline V CDR1 and CDR2: LGHNA, YSLEER. The CDR3 region has the DNA TGCGCCAGCAGCCAAGATCCAACTAGCGGCAGCTCCTACAATGAGCAGTTCTTC. Translated: CASSQDPTSGSSYNEQFF.

The chain links TRBV20-1 to TRBJ2-5; D unclear. The CDR3 spans 10 residues. V was pared by 3 bases and J by 5 bases, with 4 bases between. Germline CDR1 reads DFQATT; CDR2 reads SNEGSKA (reference sequence). This CDR3 reads CSARRETQYF. In nucleotides, the CDR3 is TGCAGTGCTAGGCGGGAGACCCAGTACTTC.

V and J are TRBV5-1 and TRBJ1-3; TRBD1 aligns across 7 bases. V dropped 4 bases and J dropped 0; count of bases not matched to a gene: 7. The CDR3 loop spans 16 amino acids. The germline gives CDR1 SGHRS, CDR2 YFSETQ. The CDR3 is CASSVDRASSGNTIYF. DNA for the CDR3: TGCGCCAGCAGCGTTGACAGGGCCAGCTCTGGAAACACCATATATTTT.

This clone was seen a single time. This rearrangement joins TRBV28 to TRBJ2-3; D call uncertain. The CDR3 covers 11 residues. Germline values: CDR1 MDHEN, CDR2 SYDVKM. V was cut by 5 bases and J by 4 bases, with 4 bases left in between. CDR3 region: CASSGPDTQYF. CDR3 nucleotides: TGTGCCAGCAGTGGCCCAGATACGCAGTATTTT.

The count of this clone is one. The chain couples TRBV7-2 to TRBJ2-7; D is possibly TRBD2 (5 bases). Trimming cost V 6 bases and J 5 bases, with 8 bases left between them. CDR1 and CDR2 (germline): SGHTA, FQGNSA. The CDR3 runs 11 residues. The CDR3 DNA follows: TGTGCCAGCAGGACACTAGACGAGCAGTACTTC. It translates to CASRTLDEQYF.

This chain uses TRBV4-1 with TRBJ2-1, with TRBD1 matching 10 bases. J lost 2 bases, V lost 3 bases, and 7 bases had no gene match. The germline V gene has CDR1 MGHRA and CDR2 YSYEKL. The length of the CDR3 is 17 residues. CDR3 DNA sequence: TGCGCCAGCAGCCACCGAGGACAGGGGGGCGCCTACAATGAGCAGTTCTTC. Amino acids: CASSHRGQGGAYNEQFF.

The chain carries TRBV19 and TRBJ1-3, with D uncertain. V was shortened by 6 bases and J by 4 bases, with 13 bases between the two germline ends. Looked up from germline, CDR1 is LNHDA and CDR2 is SQIVND (reference sequence). The CDR3 length is 14 residues. The CDR3 sequence is CASSPFPSGNTIYF. CDR3 bases: TGTGCCAGTAGCCCTTTTCCCTCCGGAAACACCATATATTTT.

The chain combines TRBV5-4 with TRBJ2-1; tentative D call: TRBD1 (6 bases). The CDR3 sequence is 15 residues long. Trimming took 0 bases from V and 6 from J, leaving 13 bases between them. The V gene's germline CDR1 is SGHNT and CDR2 YYREEE (reference sequence). Here the CDR3 reads CASSLVGGLGNEQFF. CDR3 in DNA: TGTGCCAGCAGCTTGGTTGGGGGCCTGGGCAATGAGCAGTTCTTC.

The rearrangement joins TRBV12-5 to TRBJ1-5; TRBD1 is a possible D gene (5 bases). The CDR3 extends over 17 amino acids. Germline CDR1 and CDR2: LGHNT and FRNRAP. V lost 1 base to trimming and J lost 5 bases, with 18 bases between them. CDR3 bases: TGTGCTAGTGGTTTGGGGACAACAGGAAGGGGTCATCAGCCCCAGCATTTT. As protein: CASGLGTTGRGHQPQHF.

This chain connects TRBV7-2 to TRBJ1-1; D remains ambiguous. This CDR3 has 14 residues. V lost 5 bases and J lost 6, with 16 bases in between. CDR1 and CDR2 from the germline V gene are SGHTA and FQGNSA. The CDR3, as DNA: TGTGCCAGCAGCCCCCGCGGGGTCGGGTCTGAAGCTTTCTTT. Its translation: CASSPRGVGSEAFF.

The rearrangement links TRBV7-8 to TRBJ1-1, with D perhaps matching TRBD1 (5 bases). This CDR3 spans 14 amino acids. V lost 1 base and J 6 bases, leaving 12 bases between the germline ends. The germline V gene encodes CDR1 SGHVS and CDR2 FQNEAQ. CDR3 sequence: CASSLGRGSPEAFF. The CDR3 DNA reads TGTGCCAGCAGCTTAGGGAGGGGCTCCCCTGAAGCTTTCTTT.